The next 12 T cell receptor beta chains were all read from a single sample in a study of blood T cell repertoires in COVID-19. Method: immunoSEQ multiplex PCR; TCRdb's copy keeps in-frame clones and lacks some. The sample carries more than 85,000 clones, about 80% recorded once. Sequencing input: peripheral blood. The receptor source for this set is a woman between 45 and 65 years old with acute or convalescent COVID-19.

This sequence joins TRBV28 and TRBJ2-4; D ambiguous. The germline gives CDR1 MDHEN, CDR2 SYDVKM. The CDR3 sequence is 11 residues long. Between the trimmed V and J ends, which lost 4 bases and 6 bases, there was a span of 4 bases. The CDR3 is CASSSSNIQYF. The DNA of the CDR3 is TGTGCCAGCAGTTCATCAAACATTCAGTACTTC.

This clone has more than one count but fewer than ten. V gene TRBV2 combines with J gene TRBJ1-5; D is possibly TRBD1 (6 bases). Germline-derived CDR1 and CDR2 are SNHLY and FYNNEI. Trimming removed 6 bases from V and 6 bases from J, with 15 bases in between. The CDR3 sequence is 14 residues long. CDR3 coding DNA: TGTGCCAGCAGATCACAGGGAGTTGGTCAGCCCCAGCATTTT. Translating gives CASRSQGVGQPQHF.

V and J are TRBV4-1 and TRBJ1-1; tentative D call: TRBD1 (6 bases). V shed 3 bases and J shed 12 bases, with 23 bases lying between them. The CDR3 runs 15 residues. Germline CDR1 and CDR2: MGHRA and YSYEKL. Here the CDR3 DNA reads TGCGCCAGCAGCCAGCTTCCTGGGGGGGCGCAGGAAACTTTCTTT. This gives the protein CASSQLPGGAQETFF.

V usage is TRBV23-1 and J usage is TRBJ1-3; D remains unclear. TRBV23-1 is identified as an open reading frame with a role that is uncertain. This CDR3 is built from 17 residues. V was shortened by 0 bases and J by 0 bases, with 12 bases between the two germline ends. The CDR3: CASSQSGPPSSGNTIYF. The CDR3 region has the DNA TGCGCCAGCAGTCAATCTGGTCCACCTAGCTCTGGAAACACCATATATTTT.

Worth noting for this clone: This sample also contains other DNA sequences that code for the same CDR3. This sequence joins TRBV4-1 and TRBJ2-2; D remains ambiguous. The CDR3 contains 14 residues. Germline V gives CDR1 MGHRA, CDR2 YSYEKL. Trimming shortened V by 0 bases and J by 4 bases, and 6 bases separated the two germline ends. The CDR3, as DNA: TGCGCCAGCAGCCAAGATCGGAGCACCGGGGAGCTGTTTTTT. This sequence encodes CASSQDRSTGELFF.

The J gene is TRBJ1-1, the V gene TRBV28; no firm D call. Deletions cut 6 bases from V and 4 bases from J, with 18 bases between. This CDR3 contains 15 residues. Germline lookup yields CDR1 MDHEN and CDR2 SYDVKM. The chain's CDR3 is CASRRLGDRGTEAFF. The DNA for the CDR3 is TGTGCCAGCAGGAGGCTCGGGGATCGAGGCACTGAAGCTTTCTTT.

The chain has TRBV12-3 or TRBV12-4 and TRBJ1-4; D may be TRBD1 (5 bases). The V end was cut by 1 base, the J end by 8 bases, with 5 bases between. The CDR3 contains 12 residues. This CDR3 is CASSLEGEKLFF. As DNA, the CDR3 is TGTGCCAGCAGTTTAGAGGGGGAAAAACTGTTTTTT.

The gene calls are TRBV9 and TRBJ2-5, with 7 bases that match TRBD1. The V gene's germline CDR1 is SGDLS and CDR2 YYNGEE. The CDR3 spans 14 residues. The V segment lost 4 bases and the J segment 5 bases; nucleotides outside the gene matches: 8. The DNA for the CDR3 is TGTGCCAGCAGCTCCTCGACAGGGCTGGAGACCCAGTACTTC. Amino acids: CASSSSTGLETQYF.

V gene TRBV6-5 combines with J gene TRBJ1-3; TRBD1 aligns across 7 bases. Germline V gives CDR1 MNHEY, CDR2 SVGAGI. This CDR3 has 15 residues. Trimming at V came to 6 bases and at J to 4 bases, leaving 9 bases not matched to a gene. The CDR3 DNA follows: TGTGCCAGCAGGGAGACAGGGATTTGGGGAAACACCATATATTTT. This gives the protein CASRETGIWGNTIYF.

This chain connects TRBV7-2 to TRBJ2-2; TRBD1 agrees at 10 bases. V shed 5 bases and J 6 bases; nucleotides not matched to a gene: 9. CDR1 and CDR2 (germline): SGHTA, FQGNSA. The CDR3 length is 16 residues. CDR3 coding DNA: TGTGCCAGCAGCCCCCGACAGGGGGCAATCGCCGGGGAGCTGTTTTTT. Its translation is CASSPRQGAIAGELFF.

The CDR3 sequence is CAWSINTGGPLRGQYF. CDR3 DNA: TGTGCCTGGAGTATAAATACAGGGGGCCCTCTACGTGGGCAGTACTTC. The V gene is TRBV30, the J gene TRBJ2-7; 9 bases line up with TRBD1. The CDR3 is made up of 16 amino acids. From germline, CDR1 is GTSNPN and CDR2 SVGIG (reference sequence). V was clipped by 2 bases and J by 9 bases; unmatched bases: 17.

This clone was seen a few times. Mismatch with germline at one junction end may stem from a read error. This chain links TRBV19 with TRBJ2-7; 8 bases map to TRBD1. The CDR3 sequence is 12 residues long. CDR1 is LNHDA and CDR2 is SQIVND in the germline V gene (reference sequence). CDR3 residues: CASSGQGGGNNF. CDR3 sequence (DNA): TGTGCCAGTAGTGGACAGGGCGGAGGGAATAACTTC.